This TCR beta chain was captured by sequencing in a study of shared T cell receptors in the human thymus. Using immunoSEQ multiplex PCR, the repertoire was profiled, and TCRdb retains in-frame clones only, with some absent. The data contain 600,000 or so clones, about 90% of them singletons. The CDR3 sequence is 14 residues long. Trimming removed 6 bases from V and 6 bases from J; junction bases left unmatched: 6. The V gene's germline CDR1 is MNHEY and CDR2 SMNVEV (reference sequence). This clone was recorded only once. Separately, the same data were catalogued under a study of human thymus T cells.

The chain employs TRBV27 and TRBJ2-3; 10 positions match TRBD1. The sample was thymocytes. The sequence was collected from a boy younger than two with a congenital heart defect. The CDR3 nucleotides are TGTGCCAGCAGAGTGGGACAGGGGATTGATACGCAGTATTTT. Translated: CASRVGQGIDTQYF.